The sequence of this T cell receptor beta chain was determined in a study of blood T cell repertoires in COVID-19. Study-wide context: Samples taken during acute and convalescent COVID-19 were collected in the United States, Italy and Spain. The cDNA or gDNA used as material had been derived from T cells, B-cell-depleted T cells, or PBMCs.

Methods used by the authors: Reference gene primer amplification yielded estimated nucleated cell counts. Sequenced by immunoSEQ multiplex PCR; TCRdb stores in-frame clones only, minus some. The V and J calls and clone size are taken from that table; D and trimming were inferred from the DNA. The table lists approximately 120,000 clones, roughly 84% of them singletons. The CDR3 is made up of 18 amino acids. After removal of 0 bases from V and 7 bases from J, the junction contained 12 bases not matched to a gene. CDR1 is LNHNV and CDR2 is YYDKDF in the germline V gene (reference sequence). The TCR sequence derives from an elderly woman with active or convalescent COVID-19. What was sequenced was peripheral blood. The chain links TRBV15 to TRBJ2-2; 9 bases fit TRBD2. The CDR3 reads CATSRDPGAGGLSGELFF. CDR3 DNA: TGTGCCACCAGCAGAGACCCAGGGGCGGGAGGGCTTAGCGGGGAGCTGTTTTTT.